Presented here are 13 T cell receptor beta chains from one specimen sequenced in a study of T cells expressing NK-cell markers. No DNA is given; TCRdb re-called the 5' RACE reads and lists each CDR3 protein once. The sample holds approximately 170,000 distinct CDR3 sequences. The material sequenced was blood T cells: a sorted CD56 or NKG2C T cell subset, CD4+ or CD8+ T cells, or bulk PBMC T cells (not recorded which). The receptors shown here come from a man aged 18 to 69 in good health.

This chain links TRBV28 with TRBJ2-2; there is no DNA to check the TCRdb D call of TRBD1. The CDR3 runs to 16 residues. The germline V gene encodes CDR1 MDHEN and CDR2 SYDVKM. CDR3 protein: CASSLTGSGYSGELFF.

The chain carries TRBV25-1 and TRBJ2-1; no DNA is available, so the TRBD1 call from TCRdb remains unchecked. CDR1 is MGHDK and CDR2 is SYGVNS in the germline V gene. The CDR3 loop spans 13 amino acids. The CDR3: CASSDPGWNEQFF. Filled out from reference TRBV25-1 and TRBJ2-1, the complete variable domain reads EADIYQTPRYLVIGTGKKITLECSQTMGHDKMYWYQQDPGMELHLIHYSYGVNSTEKGDLSSESTVSRIRTEHFPLTLESARPSHTSQYLCASSDPGWNEQFFGPGTRLTVL.

This chain connects TRBV6-5 to TRBJ1-4; TCRdb selects TRBD1, and the lack of DNA leaves this call unchecked. Per the germline V gene, CDR1 is MNHEY and CDR2 is SVGAGI. The CDR3 totals 16 residues. Here the CDR3 reads CASSYSGGSPNEKLFF.

The chain combines TRBV15 with TRBJ2-5; absent DNA, TCRdb's TRBD2 call cannot be checked. This CDR3 is 16 amino acids long. Germline loops: CDR1 LNHNV, CDR2 YYDKDF (reference sequence). The CDR3 sequence: CATSRGDSGDQETQYF.

The chain combines TRBV2 with TRBJ2-2; the TRBD1 assignment by TCRdb is unverifiable without DNA. Germline CDR1 and CDR2: SNHLY and FYNNEI. This CDR3 contains 14 residues. CDR3: CAREDRGRTGELFF. The variable domain in full, with the rest retrieved from reference TRBV2 and TRBJ2-2, is EPEVTQTPSHQVTQMGQEVILRCVPISNHLYFYWYRQILGQKVEFLVSFYNNEISEKSEIFDDQFSVERPDGSNFTLKIRSTKLEDSAMYFCAREDRGRTGELFFGEGSRLTVL.

CDR3 region: CASSHLDTQYF. V gene TRBV9 combines with J gene TRBJ2-3. The CDR3 is 11 residues long. Per the germline V gene, CDR1 is SGDLS and CDR2 is YYNGEE.

The rearrangement joins TRBV11-2 to TRBJ2-3; TCRdb proposes TRBD1, but this gene call is untestable without DNA. CDR1 and CDR2 (germline): SGHAT, FQNNGV. The CDR3 spans 17 residues. This CDR3 reads CASSLEIGWGQIDTQYF. Looking up the rest from reference TRBV11-2 and TRBJ2-3 gives the full variable domain: EAGVAQSPRYKIIEKRQSVAFWCNPISGHATLYWYQQILGQGPKLLIQFQNNGVVDDSQLPKDRFSAERLKGVDSTLKIQPAKLEDSAVYLCASSLEIGWGQIDTQYFGPGTRLTVL.

This chain connects TRBV5-6 to TRBJ2-3; the D call from TCRdb, TRBD2, cannot be confirmed without DNA. CDR1 SGHDT and CDR2 YYEEEE come from the germline V gene. The CDR3 contains 15 residues. The CDR3 loop is CASSAAGNRTDTQYF.

The chain is built from TRBV24-1 and TRBJ1-2; with no DNA, the TCRdb D assignment of TRBD1 cannot be verified. CDR3 size: 18 residues. The V gene's germline CDR1 is KGHDR and CDR2 SFDVKD. This chain's CDR3 is CATSDLRQGRILNYGYTF.

The chain uses TRBV6-5 and TRBJ1-2; TCRdb names TRBD1, which stays unverified in the absence of DNA. Germline V gives CDR1 MNHEY, CDR2 SVGAGI. The CDR3 length is 16 residues. The CDR3 sequence is CASETDAGTPSYGYTF.

This sequence joins TRBV5-1 and TRBJ2-5; TCRdb gives TRBD2 as the D gene, but with no DNA this cannot be confirmed. Germline V CDR1 and CDR2: SGHRS, YFSETQ. This CDR3 is 17 amino acids long. CDR3 sequence reads: CASSPDVGLAGGETQYF.

J is TRBJ1-2 and V is TRBV19; TCRdb outputs TRBD1, but without DNA this stays unchecked. From germline, CDR1 is LNHDA and CDR2 SQIVND (reference sequence). The CDR3 covers 12 residues. The CDR3 here is CASMEEGVGYTF.

The chain is built from TRBV7-9 and TRBJ2-1; TCRdb reports TRBD2, a call that lacks DNA to check it against. This CDR3 is 16 amino acids long. Germline V CDR1 and CDR2: SEHNR, FQNEAQ (reference sequence). CDR3 protein: CASSFGGLAGGLEQFF.